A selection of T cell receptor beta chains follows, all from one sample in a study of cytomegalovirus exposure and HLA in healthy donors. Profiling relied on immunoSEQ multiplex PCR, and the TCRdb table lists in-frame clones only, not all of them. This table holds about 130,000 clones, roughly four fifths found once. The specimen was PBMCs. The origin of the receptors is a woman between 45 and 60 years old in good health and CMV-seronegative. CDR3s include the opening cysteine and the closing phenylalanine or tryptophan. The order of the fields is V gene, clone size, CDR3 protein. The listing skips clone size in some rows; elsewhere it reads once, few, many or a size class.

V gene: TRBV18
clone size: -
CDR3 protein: CASSPDTGLSTDTQYF

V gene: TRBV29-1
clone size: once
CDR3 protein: CSVDTGATEAFF

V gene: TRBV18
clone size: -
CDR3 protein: CASSPRDINYGYTF

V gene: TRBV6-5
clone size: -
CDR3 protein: CASSAPGTGTDTQYF

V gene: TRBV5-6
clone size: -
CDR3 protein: CASTDTSGSTGEQFF

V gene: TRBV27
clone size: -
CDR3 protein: CASSPRQGMGSNQPQHF

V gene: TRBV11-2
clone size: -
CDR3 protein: CASSPRRQARPTGYTF

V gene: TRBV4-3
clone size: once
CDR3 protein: CASSQDYSSYNEQFF

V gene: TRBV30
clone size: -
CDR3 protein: CAWRRGQVKDTEAFF

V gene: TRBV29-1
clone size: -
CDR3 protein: CSVEKFRGPYNEQFF

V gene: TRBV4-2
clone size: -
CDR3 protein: CASSQDYGDTQYF

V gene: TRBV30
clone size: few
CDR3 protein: CAWGTRGLAGGGIFDKNIQYF

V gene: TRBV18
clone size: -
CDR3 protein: CASSPLDRGAEAFF

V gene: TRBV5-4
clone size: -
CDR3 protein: CASIDRGGQETQYF

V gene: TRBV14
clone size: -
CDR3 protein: CASSPTGGSADTQYF

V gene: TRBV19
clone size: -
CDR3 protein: CASTPSGASSGNTIYF

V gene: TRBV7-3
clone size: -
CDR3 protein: CASSLGRERYNEQFF

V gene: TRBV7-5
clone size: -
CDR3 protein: CARSLEGDQETQYF

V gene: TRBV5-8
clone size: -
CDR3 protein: CASSFGENQPQHF

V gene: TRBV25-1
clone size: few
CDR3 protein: CASSASSNEQFF

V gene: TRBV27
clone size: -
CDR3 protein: CASSLQGLIYEQYF

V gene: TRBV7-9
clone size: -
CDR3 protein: CASSWEGGAQPQHF

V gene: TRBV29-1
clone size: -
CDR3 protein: CSVRTGTGAEAFF

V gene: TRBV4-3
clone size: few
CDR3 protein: CASSLLGIGGAGNTEAFF

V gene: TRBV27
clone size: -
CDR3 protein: CASSFNRDTDTQYF

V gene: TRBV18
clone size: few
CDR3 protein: CASSPVSSPSGANVLTF

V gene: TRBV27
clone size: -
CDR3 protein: CASRRDSYSTDTQYF

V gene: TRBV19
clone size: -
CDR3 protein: CASSIGQFSYEQYF

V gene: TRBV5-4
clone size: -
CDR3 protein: CASRGTSKTYEQYF

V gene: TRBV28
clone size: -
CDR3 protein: CASREAADEAFF

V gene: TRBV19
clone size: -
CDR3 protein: CASTLPVLSGNTIYF

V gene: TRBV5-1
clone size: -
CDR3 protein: CASSLGGTSGRYEQFF

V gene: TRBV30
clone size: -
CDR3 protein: CAWRRGGGPLDTQYF

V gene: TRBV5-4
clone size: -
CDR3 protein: CASSSTGIEAFF

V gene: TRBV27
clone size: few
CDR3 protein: CASSSPGSPPTEAFF

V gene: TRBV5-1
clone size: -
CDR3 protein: CASIPQSGYVGQQFF

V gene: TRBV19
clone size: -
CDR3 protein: CASRTGAANTQYF

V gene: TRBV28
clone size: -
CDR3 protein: CASRPVRANTGELFF

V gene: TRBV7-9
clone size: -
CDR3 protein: CASSLAGGLSNEQFF

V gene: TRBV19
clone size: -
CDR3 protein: CASSEDRGTEAFF

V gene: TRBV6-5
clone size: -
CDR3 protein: CASSPLTWTAYGYTF

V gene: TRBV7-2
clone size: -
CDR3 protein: CASSVHGQGGETQYF

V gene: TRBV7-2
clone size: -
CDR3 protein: CASSPTSGSTDTQYF

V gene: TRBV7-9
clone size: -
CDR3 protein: CASSLAEYEKLFF

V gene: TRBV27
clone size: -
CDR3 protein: CASSPGVWGGSNQPQHF

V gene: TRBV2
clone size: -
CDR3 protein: CASRTEKGGNEQFF

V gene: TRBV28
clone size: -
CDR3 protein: CASMKLGRGNYGYTF

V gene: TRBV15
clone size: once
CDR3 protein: CATSRWTGEQPQHF